This T cell receptor beta chain was recovered during a study of blood T cell repertoires in COVID-19. Overall study: Italy, Spain and the United States were the sources of the convalescent and acute COVID-19 samples. Nucleic acid was either cDNA or gDNA, and it came from T cells, B-cell-depleted T cells, or PBMCs.

In this sample, this clone turned up a few times. There are 14 residues in the CDR3. Trimming removed 4 bases at V and 2 bases at J, with 13 bases between. Per germline, CDR1 SGHRS and CDR2 YFSETQ. Per the study methods: Amplification from reference gene primers served as the basis for estimated nucleated cell counts. Profiled with immunoSEQ multiplex PCR; TCRdb holds only in-frame clones, not every one. The V and J calls and clone size were taken over from that table, and D and trimming were inferred from the DNA. The sample holds 270,000 or so clones, about nine tenths seen once. The specimen sequenced was peripheral blood. The receptor comes from a woman under 40 with COVID-19, enrolled during active disease. J is TRBJ2-7 and V is TRBV5-1, with a weak D call TRBD1 (6 bases). The CDR3: CASSKGTQPYEQYF. The CDR3 DNA reads TGCGCCAGCAGCAAAGGGACACAGCCCTACGAGCAGTACTTC.